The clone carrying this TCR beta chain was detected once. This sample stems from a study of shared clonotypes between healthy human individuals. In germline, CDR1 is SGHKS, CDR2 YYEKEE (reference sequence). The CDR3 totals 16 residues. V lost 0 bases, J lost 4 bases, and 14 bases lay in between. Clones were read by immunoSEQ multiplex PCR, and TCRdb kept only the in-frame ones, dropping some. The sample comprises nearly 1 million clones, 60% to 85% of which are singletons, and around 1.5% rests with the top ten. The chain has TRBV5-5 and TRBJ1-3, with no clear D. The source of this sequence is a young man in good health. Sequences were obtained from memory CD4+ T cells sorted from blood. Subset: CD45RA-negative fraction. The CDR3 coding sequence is TGTGCCAGCAGCTTGGGGGTAGGATCCCAAGGAAACACCATATATTTT. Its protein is CASSLGVGSQGNTIYF. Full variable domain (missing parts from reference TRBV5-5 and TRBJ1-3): DAGVTQSPTHLIKTRGQQVTLRCSPISGHKSVSWYQQVLGQGPQFIFQYYEKEERGRGNFPDRFSARQFPNYSSELNVNALLLGDSALYLCASSLGVGSQGNTIYFGEGSWLTVV.